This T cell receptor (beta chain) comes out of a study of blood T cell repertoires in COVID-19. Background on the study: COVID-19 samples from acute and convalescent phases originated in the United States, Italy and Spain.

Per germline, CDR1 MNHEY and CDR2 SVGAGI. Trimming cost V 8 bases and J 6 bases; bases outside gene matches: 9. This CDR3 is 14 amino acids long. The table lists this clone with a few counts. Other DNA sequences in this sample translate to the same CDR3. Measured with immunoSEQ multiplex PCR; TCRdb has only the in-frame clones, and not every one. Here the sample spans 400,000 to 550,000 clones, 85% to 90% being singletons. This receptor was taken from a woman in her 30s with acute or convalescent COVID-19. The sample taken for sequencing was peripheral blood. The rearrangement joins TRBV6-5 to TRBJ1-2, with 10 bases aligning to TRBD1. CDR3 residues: CASSPGQGYHGYTF. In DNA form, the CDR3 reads TGTGCCAGCTCACCGGGACAGGGGTACCATGGCTACACCTTC.